This TCR beta chain was captured by sequencing in a study of Ad26.COV2.S vaccination and SARS-CoV-2 variants (dated by TCRdb to about 2021). Study-wide context: Vaccine-arm donors were drawn from COV1001, a multicentre, randomized, double-blind, placebo-controlled phase I-IIa trial of Ad26.COV2.S in healthy adults. Ad26.COV2.S was administered intramuscularly at 5 x 10^10 or 1 x 10^11 viral particles, either as a single shot or as two shots given 56 days apart. The specificity and breadth of SARS-CoV-2-reactive T cell receptors after Ad26.COV2.S vaccination were assessed by TCRbeta repertoire sequencing. The TCR-sequenced set comprised around 32 samples: some 20 Ad26.COV2.S vaccine recipients, 5 placebo recipients and 8 SARS-CoV-2 convalescent individuals. Trial participants were randomized into five groups of five, in which low-dose or high-dose Ad26.COV2.S was given once or twice, or placebo was given on both occasions. Investigators did not know the trial group allocation while performing experiments and assessing outcomes.

Overall results and qualifications from the work: Vaccine and placebo recipients had comparable non-spike TCR breadth, which fits with the vaccine containing only spike. Compared with placebo recipients, Ad26.COV2.S recipients showed higher spike-specific TCR breadth (P = 0.0014). Comparing responses between vaccine doses or regimens was not something the study was powered to do. Substantial breadth of spike-specific CD8+ and CD4+ T cell responses was reported after vaccination. The authors noted that the TCR breadth and depth analyses may have underestimated total T cell responses.

The immunoSEQ Assay was used to sequence TCRbeta CDR3 regions. After extraction, genomic DNA underwent amplification by bias-controlled multiplex PCR, followed by high-throughput sequencing. In the authors' own workflow: To quantify the absolute abundance of every unique TCRbeta CDR3 region, sequences were collapsed and filtered. T cell fraction was estimated by normalizing TCRbeta template counts to usable DNA, which was measured by amplifying reference genes present in all nucleated cells. Repertoire TCRs were annotated as SARS-CoV-2-specific when V gene, CDR3 amino acid sequence and J gene were exactly matched to a known reactive TCR set. MIRA supplied the reference SARS-CoV-2 TCR set, which was filtered for enrichment in COVID-19-positive ImmuneCODE repertoires so that public or cross-reactive TCRs were removed. Using the MIRA antigens, annotated TCRs were further analysed by specific ORF or by position within an ORF. Breadth was defined as annotated unique rearrangements over total unique productive rearrangements; depth was the summed frequency of those rearrangements. TCR breadth was compared between groups using two-sided Wilcoxon rank-sum tests. Drawn from immuneACCESS, this table holds only the in-frame rearrangements with V and J called that TCRdb kept. Clones are partly lost; checked studies trace under half to an unresolved V gene and leave the rest unexplained. V and J calls and clone size come straight from that table; D and trimming were deduced from the DNA. The sample records a few hundred thousand clones, over 75% of which are singletons. The ten biggest clones cover around 3.6% of the sample.

Trimming at the junction amounts to 5 bases on V and 3 bases on J, and the germline ends lie 14 bases apart. From a lookup of the germline V gene, CDR1 and CDR2 are MNHEY and SVGEGT. The CDR3 sequence holds 14 residues, the cysteine and phenylalanine included. The DNA shown is the 42-base CDR3, in frame from base 1. This specimen's treatment or condition label, per the study, means: some 19 received Ad26.COV2.S at low or high dose, single or two shots; several received placebo; per-sample allocation not given. Repertoires of vaccine and placebo recipients were sequenced from samples collected on day 63 after the first injection. Cohort 1b enrolled 20 to 30 adults aged 18-55 years at a single site in Boston, USA, between 29 July and 7 August 2020. As a vaccine, Ad26.COV2.S was a replication-incompetent adenovirus type 26 vector that expressed a prefusion-stabilized SARS-CoV-2 spike protein derived from the original Wuhan strain.

To note about this clone: There is no known antigen for this receptor. Base qualities are missing; no much larger clone stands one base away.

The rearrangement combines TRBV6-2 or TRBV6-3 with TRBJ2-7, with the D call perhaps TRBD1 or TRBD2, each one matching 6 bases. The receptor's source is a person aged 18-65 years who received the Ad26.COV2.S COVID-19 vaccine or a placebo. This sample comprised peripheral blood, obtained in a trial of Ad26.COV2.S vaccine versus placebo. The DNA is TGTGCCAGCAGTAACGGAGGGGGATACTACGAGCAGTACTTC. The resulting protein is CASSNGGGYYEQYF.